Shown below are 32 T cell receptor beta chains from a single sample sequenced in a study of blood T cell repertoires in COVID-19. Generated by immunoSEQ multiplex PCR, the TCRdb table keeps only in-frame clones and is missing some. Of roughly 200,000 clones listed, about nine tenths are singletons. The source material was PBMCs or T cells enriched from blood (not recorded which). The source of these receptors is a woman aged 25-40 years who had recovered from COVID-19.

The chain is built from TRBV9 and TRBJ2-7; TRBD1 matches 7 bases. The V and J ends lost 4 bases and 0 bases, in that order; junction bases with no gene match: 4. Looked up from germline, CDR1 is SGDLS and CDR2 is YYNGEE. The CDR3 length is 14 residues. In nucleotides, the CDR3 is TGTGCCAGCAGCCCGGACAGGTACTCCTACGAGCAGTACTTC. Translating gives CASSPDRYSYEQYF.

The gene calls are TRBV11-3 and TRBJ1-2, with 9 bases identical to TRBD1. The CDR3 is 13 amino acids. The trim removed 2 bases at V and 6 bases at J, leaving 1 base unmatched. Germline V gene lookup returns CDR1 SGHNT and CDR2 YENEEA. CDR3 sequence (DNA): TGTGCCAGCAGCTTAAGGACAGGGGATGGCTACACCTTC. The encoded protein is CASSLRTGDGYTF.

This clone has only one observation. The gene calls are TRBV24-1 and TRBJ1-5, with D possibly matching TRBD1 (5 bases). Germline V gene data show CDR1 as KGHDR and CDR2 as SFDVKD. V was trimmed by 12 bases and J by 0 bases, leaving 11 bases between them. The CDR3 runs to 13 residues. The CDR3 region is CAAGGGSNQPQHF. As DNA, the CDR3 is TGTGCCGCGGGGGGGGGTAGCAATCAGCCCCAGCATTTT.

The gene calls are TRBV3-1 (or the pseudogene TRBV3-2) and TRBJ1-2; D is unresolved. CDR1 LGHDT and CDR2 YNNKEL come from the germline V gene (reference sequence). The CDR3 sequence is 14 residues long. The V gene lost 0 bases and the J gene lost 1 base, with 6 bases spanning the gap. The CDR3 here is CASSQDSFNYGYTF. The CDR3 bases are TGTGCCAGCAGCCAAGACTCCTTTAACTATGGCTACACCTTC.

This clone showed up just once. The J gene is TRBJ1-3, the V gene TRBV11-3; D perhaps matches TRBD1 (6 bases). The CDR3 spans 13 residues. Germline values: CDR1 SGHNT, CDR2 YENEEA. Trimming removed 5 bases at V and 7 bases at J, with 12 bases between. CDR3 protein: CASSPGQLNTIYF. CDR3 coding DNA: TGTGCCAGCAGCCCCGGACAGCTCAACACCATATATTTT.

CDR3 DNA sequence: TGTGCCAGCAGCTTAGGCAAAGGGGGCCGTACTGAAGCTTTCTTT. This sequence encodes CASSLGKGGRTEAFF. The chain joins TRBV13 to TRBJ1-1; 7 bases agree with TRBD1. Germline loops: CDR1 PRHDT, CDR2 FYEKMQ (reference sequence). This CDR3 has 15 amino acids. With 0 bases clipped from V and 5 bases from J, the junction kept 6 bases outside the gene matches.

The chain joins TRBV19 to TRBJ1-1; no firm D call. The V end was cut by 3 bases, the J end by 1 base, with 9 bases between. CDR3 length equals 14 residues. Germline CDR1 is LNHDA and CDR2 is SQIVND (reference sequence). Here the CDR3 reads CASSMLGENTEAFF. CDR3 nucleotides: TGTGCCAGTAGTATGTTAGGAGAGAACACTGAAGCTTTCTTT.

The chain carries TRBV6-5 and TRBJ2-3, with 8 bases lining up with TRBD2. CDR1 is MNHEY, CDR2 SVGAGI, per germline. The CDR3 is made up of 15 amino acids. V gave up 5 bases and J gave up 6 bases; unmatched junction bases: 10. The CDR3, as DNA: TGTGCCAGCAGTCTTAGCGGGGAGGTCGGGGATACGCAGTATTTT. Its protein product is CASSLSGEVGDTQYF.

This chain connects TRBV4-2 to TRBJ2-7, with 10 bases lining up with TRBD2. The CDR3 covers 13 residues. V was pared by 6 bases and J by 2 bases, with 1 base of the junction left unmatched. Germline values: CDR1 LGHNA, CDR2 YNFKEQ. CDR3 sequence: CASRLAGTYEQYF. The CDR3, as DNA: TGTGCCAGCAGACTAGCGGGAACCTACGAGCAGTACTTC.

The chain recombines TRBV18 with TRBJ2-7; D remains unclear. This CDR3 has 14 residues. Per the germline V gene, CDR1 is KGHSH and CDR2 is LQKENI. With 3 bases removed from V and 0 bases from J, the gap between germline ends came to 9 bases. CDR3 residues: CASSPSAYSYEQYF. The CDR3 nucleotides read TGTGCCAGCTCACCTTCCGCCTACTCCTACGAGCAGTACTTC.

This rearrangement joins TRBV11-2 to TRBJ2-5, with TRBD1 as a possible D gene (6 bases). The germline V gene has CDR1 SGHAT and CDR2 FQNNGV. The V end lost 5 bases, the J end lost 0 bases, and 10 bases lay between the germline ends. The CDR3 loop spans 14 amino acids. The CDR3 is CASSPGDYQETQYF. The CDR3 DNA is TGTGCCAGCAGCCCAGGGGATTACCAAGAGACCCAGTACTTC.

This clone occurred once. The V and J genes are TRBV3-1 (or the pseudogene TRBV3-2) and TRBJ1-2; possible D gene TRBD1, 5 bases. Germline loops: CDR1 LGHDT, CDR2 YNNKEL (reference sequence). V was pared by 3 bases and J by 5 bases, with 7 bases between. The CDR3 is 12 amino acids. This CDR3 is CASSQTVYGYTF. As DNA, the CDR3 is TGTGCCAGCAGCCAGACAGTATATGGCTACACCTTC.

CDR3 region: CASSQGGTSDYNEQFF. CDR3 sequence (DNA): TGTGCCAGCAGCCAAGGGGGAACTAGCGACTACAATGAGCAGTTCTTC. The chain is built from TRBV4-2 and TRBJ2-1; 7 bases align to TRBD2. Germline lookup yields CDR1 LGHNA and CDR2 YNFKEQ. After removal of 1 base from V and 3 bases from J, the junction contained 6 bases not matched to a gene. This CDR3 region has 16 residues.

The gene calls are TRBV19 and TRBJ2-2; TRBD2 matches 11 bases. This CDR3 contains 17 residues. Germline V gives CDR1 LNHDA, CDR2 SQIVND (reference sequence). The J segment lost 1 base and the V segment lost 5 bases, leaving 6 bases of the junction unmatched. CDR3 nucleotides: TGTGCCAGTAGTCCCTATCTAGCGGGGGGGAACACCGGGGAGCTGTTTTTT. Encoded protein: CASSPYLAGGNTGELFF.

The CDR3 is CASSVTPGYSGNTIYF. CDR3 nucleotides: TGTGCCAGCAGCGTCACGCCGGGGTACTCTGGAAACACCATATATTTT. The rearrangement uses TRBV9 and TRBJ1-3; D ambiguous. The CDR3 is 16 amino acids. In germline, CDR1 is SGDLS, CDR2 YYNGEE. Between the trimmed V and J ends, which lost 2 bases and 0 bases, there was a span of 12 bases.

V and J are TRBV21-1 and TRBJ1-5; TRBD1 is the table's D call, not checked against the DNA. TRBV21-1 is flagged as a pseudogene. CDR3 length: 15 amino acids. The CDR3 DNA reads TGTGCCAGCAGCACGACAGGGGGCAGATATCAGCCCCAGCATTTT. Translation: CASSTTGGRYQPQHF.

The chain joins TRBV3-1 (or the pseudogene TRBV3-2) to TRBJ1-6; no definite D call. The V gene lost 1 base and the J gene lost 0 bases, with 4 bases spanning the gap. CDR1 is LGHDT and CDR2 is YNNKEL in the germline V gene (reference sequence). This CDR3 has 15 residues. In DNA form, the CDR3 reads TGTGCCAGCAGCCAAGCCGGCTCCTATAATTCACCCCTCCACTTT. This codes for CASSQAGSYNSPLHF.

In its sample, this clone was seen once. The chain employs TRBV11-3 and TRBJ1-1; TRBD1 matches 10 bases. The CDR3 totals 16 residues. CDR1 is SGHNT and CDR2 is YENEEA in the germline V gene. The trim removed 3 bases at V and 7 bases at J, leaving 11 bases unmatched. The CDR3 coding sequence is TGTGCCAGCAGCTTTCGTAACTGGACAGGGGGAGATGAAGCTTTCTTT. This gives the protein CASSFRNWTGGDEAFF. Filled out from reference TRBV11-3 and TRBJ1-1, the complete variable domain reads EAGVVQSPRYKIIEKKQPVAFWCNPISGHNTLYWYLQNLGQGPELLIRYENEEAVDDSQLPKDRFSAERLKGVDSTLKIQPAELGDSAVYLCASSFRNWTGGDEAFFGQGTRLTVV.

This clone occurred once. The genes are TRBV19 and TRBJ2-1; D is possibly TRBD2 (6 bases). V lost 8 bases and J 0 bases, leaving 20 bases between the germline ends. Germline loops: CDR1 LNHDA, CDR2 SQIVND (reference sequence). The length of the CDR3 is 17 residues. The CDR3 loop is CASDTAAQGGSYNEQFF. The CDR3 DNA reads TGTGCCAGTGACACGGCGGCCCAGGGAGGCTCCTACAATGAGCAGTTCTTC.

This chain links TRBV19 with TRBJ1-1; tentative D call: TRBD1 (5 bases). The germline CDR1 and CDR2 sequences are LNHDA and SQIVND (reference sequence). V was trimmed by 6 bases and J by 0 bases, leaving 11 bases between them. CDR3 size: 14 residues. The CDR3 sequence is CASSFRELNTEAFF. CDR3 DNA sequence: TGTGCCAGTAGCTTCAGGGAATTGAACACTGAAGCTTTCTTT.

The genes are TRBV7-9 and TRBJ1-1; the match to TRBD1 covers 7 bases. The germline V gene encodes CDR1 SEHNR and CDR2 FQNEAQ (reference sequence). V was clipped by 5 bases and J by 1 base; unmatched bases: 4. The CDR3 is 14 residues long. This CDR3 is CASSQGQRNTEAFF. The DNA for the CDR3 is TGTGCCAGCAGCCAGGGACAGAGGAACACTGAAGCTTTCTTT.

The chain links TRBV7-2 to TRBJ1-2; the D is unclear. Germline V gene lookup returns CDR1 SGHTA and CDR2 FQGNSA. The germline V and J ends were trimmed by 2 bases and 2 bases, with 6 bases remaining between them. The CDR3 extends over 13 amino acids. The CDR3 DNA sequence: TGTGCCAGCAGCTTACCCGAGAACTATGGCTACACCTTC. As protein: CASSLPENYGYTF.

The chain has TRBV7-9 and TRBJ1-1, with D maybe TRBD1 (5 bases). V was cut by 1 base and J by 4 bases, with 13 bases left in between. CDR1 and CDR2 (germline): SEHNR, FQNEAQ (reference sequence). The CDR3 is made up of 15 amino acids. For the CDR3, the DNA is TGTGCCAGCAGCTTAGATCCAGGGAATTGCACTGAAGCTTTCTTT. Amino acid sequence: CASSLDPGNCTEAFF.

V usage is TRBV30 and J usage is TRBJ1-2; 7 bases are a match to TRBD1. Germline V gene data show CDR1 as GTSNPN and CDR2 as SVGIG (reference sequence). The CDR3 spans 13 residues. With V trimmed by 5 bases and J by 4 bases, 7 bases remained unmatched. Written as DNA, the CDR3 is TGTGCCTGGGCTACCGGGACAGCCTATGGCTACACCTTC. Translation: CAWATGTAYGYTF.

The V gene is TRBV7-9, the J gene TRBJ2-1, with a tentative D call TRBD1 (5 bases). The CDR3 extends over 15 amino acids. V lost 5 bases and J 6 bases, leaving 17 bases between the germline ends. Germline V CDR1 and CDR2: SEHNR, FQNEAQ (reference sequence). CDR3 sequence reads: CASSPSVGALNEQFF. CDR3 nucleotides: TGTGCCAGCAGCCCCTCGGTAGGGGCTCTCAATGAGCAGTTCTTC.

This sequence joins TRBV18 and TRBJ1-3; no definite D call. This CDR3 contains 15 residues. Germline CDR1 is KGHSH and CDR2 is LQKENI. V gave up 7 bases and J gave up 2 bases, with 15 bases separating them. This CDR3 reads CASFDGESTGNTIYF. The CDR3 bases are TGTGCCAGCTTCGACGGAGAATCCACTGGAAACACCATATATTTT.

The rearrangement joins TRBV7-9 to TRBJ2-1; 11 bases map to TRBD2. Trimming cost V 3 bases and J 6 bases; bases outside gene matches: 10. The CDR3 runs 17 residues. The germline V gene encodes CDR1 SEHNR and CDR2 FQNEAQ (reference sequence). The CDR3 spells CASSFVPGLAAPNEQFF. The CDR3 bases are TGTGCCAGCAGCTTTGTGCCGGGACTAGCGGCGCCCAATGAGCAGTTCTTC.

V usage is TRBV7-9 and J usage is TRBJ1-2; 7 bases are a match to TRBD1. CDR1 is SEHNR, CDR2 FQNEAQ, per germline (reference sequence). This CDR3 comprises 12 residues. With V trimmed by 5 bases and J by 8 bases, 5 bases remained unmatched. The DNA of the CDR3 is TGTGCCAGCAGCCCAACAGGGGAGGGCTACACCTTC. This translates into CASSPTGEGYTF.

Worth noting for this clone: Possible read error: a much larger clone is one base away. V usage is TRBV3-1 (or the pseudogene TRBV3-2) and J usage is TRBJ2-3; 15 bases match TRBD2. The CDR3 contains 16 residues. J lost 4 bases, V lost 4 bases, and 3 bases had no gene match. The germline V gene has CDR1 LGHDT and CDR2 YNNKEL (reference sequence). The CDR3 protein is CASSPWTSGGADTQYF. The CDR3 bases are TGTGCCAGCAGCCCCTGGACTAGCGGGGGGGCAGATACGCAGTATTTT.

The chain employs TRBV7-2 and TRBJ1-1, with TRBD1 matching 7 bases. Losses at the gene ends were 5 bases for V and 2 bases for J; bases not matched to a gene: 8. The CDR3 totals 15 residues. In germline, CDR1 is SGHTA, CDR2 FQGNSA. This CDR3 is CASSLGQVDNTEAFF. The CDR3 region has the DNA TGTGCCAGCAGCCTCGGACAGGTTGATAACACTGAAGCTTTCTTT.

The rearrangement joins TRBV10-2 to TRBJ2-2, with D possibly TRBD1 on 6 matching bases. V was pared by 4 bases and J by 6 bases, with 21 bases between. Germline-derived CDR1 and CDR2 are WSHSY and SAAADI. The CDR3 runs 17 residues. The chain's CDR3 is CASSVQGPREVSGELFF. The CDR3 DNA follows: TGCGCCAGCAGTGTACAGGGTCCCAGGGAAGTTTCCGGGGAGCTGTTTTTT.

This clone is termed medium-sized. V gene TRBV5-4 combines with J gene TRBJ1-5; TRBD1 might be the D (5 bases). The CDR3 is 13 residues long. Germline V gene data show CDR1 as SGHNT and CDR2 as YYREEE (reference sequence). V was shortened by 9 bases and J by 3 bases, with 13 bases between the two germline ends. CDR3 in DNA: TGTGCCACCACCGGGGGGGACAATCAGCCCCAGCATTTT. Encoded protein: CATTGGDNQPQHF.